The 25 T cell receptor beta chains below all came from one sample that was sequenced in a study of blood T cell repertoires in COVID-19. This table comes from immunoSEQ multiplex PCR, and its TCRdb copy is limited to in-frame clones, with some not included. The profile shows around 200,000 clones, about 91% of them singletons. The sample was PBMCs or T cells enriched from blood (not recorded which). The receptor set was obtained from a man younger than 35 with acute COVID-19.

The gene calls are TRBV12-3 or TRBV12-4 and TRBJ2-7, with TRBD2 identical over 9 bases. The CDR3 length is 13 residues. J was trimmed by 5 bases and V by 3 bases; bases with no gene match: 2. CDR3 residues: CASSFASGNEQYF. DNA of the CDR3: TGTGCCAGCAGTTTTGCTAGCGGGAACGAGCAGTACTTC.

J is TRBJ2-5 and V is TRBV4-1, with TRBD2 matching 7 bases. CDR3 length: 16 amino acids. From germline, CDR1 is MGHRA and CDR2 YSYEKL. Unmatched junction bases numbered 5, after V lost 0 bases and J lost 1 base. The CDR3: CASSQDQRTSQETQYF. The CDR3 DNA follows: TGCGCCAGCAGCCAAGATCAGAGGACTAGCCAAGAGACCCAGTACTTC.

CDR3 protein: CAWSNTGAGNTIYF. The CDR3 coding sequence is TGTGCCTGGAGCAATACAGGGGCTGGAAACACCATATATTTT. V is TRBV30 and J is TRBJ1-3, with 7 bases that match TRBD1. CDR3 size: 14 residues. The V and J ends lost 3 bases and 2 bases, in that order; junction bases with no gene match: 4. Germline-derived CDR1 and CDR2 are GTSNPN and SVGIG (reference sequence). Based on the CDR3 plus reference TRBV30 and TRBJ1-3, the full variable domain is SQTIHQWPATLVQPVGSPLSLECTVEGTSNPNLYWYRQAAGRGLQLLFYSVGIGQISSEVPQNLSASRPQDRQFILSSKKLLLSDSGFYLCAWSNTGAGNTIYFGEGSWLTVV.

CDR3: CSGRQGDGYTF. CDR3 bases: TGCAGCGGCCGACAGGGTGACGGCTACACCTTC. This sequence joins TRBV29-1 and TRBJ1-2, with 7 bases aligning to TRBD1. CDR1 is SQVTM, CDR2 ANQGSEA, per germline. The CDR3 loop spans 11 amino acids. With 7 bases clipped from V and 8 bases from J, the junction kept 7 bases outside the gene matches.

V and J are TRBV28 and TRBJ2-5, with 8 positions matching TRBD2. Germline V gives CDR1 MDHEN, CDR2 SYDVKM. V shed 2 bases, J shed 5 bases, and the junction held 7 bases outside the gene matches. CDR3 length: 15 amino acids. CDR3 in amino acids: CASSLAGGGRETQYF. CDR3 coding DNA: TGTGCCAGCAGTTTAGCGGGAGGAGGTAGGGAGACCCAGTACTTC.

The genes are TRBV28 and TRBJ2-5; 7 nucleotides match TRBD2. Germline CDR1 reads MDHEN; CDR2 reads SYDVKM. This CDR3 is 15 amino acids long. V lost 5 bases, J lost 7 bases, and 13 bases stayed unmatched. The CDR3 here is CASSIGTTRWGTQYF. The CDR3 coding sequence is TGTGCCAGCAGTATCGGGACTACTAGGTGGGGGACCCAGTACTTC.

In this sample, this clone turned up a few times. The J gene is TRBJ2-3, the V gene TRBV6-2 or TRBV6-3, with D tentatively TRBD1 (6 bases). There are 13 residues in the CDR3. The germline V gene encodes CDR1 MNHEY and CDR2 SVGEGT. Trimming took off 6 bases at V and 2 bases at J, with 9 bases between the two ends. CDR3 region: CASSGQNTDTQYF. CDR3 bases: TGTGCCAGCAGCGGACAGAACACAGATACGCAGTATTTT.

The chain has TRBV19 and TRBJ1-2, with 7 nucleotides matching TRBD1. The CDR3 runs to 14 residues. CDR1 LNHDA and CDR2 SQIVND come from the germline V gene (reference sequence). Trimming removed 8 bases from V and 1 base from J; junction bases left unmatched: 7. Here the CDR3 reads CASRMGQNNYGYTF. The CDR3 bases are TGTGCCAGTCGCATGGGACAGAATAACTATGGCTACACCTTC.

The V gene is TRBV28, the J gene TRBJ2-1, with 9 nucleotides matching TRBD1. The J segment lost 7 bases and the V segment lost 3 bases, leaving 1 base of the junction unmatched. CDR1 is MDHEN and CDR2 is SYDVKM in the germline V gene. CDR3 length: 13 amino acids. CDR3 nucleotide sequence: TGTGCCAGCAGTTTGACAGGGGGTAATGAGCAGTTCTTC. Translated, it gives CASSLTGGNEQFF. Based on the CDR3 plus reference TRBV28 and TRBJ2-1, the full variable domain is DVKVTQSSRYLVKRTGEKVFLECVQDMDHENMFWYRQDPGLGLRLIYFSYDVKMKEKGDIPEGYSVSREKKERFSLILESASTNQTSMYLCASSLTGGNEQFFGPGTRLTVL.

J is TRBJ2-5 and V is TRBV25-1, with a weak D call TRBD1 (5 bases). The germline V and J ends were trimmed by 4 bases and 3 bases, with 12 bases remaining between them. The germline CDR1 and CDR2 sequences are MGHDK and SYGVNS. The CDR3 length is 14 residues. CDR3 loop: CASSVEAGKETQYF. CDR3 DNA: TGTGCCAGCAGTGTCGAGGCAGGGAAAGAGACCCAGTACTTC.

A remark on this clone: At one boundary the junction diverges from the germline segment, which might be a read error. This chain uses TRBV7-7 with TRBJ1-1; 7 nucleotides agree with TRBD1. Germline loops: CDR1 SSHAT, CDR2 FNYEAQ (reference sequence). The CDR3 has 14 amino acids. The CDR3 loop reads CASSPEGANTEAFF. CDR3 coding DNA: TGTGCTAGCAGCCCCGAGGGGGCGAACACTGAAGCTTTCTTT.

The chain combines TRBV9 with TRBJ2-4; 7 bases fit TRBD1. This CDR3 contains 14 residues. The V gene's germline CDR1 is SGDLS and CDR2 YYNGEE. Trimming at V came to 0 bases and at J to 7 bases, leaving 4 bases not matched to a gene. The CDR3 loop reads CASSVEQGSNIQYF. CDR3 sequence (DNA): TGTGCCAGCAGCGTAGAACAGGGGTCCAACATTCAGTACTTC. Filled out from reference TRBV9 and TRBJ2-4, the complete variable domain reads DSGVTQTPKHLITATGQRVTLRCSPRSGDLSVYWYQQSLDQGLQFLIQYYNGEERAKGNILERFSAQQFPDLHSELNLSSLELGDSALYFCASSVEQGSNIQYFGAGTRLSVL.

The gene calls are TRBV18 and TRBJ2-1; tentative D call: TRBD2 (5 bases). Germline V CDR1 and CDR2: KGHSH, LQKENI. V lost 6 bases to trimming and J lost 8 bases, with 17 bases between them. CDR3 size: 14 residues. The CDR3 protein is CASSPGLEGDEQFF. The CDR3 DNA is TGTGCCAGCTCCCCCGGACTTGAGGGCGATGAGCAGTTCTTC.

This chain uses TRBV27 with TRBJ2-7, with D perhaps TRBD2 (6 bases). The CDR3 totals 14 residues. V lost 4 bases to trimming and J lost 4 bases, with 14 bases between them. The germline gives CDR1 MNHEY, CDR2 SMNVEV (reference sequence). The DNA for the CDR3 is TGTGCCAGCAGTTCCCTTGCGGGACCATACGAGCAGTACTTC. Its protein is CASSSLAGPYEQYF.

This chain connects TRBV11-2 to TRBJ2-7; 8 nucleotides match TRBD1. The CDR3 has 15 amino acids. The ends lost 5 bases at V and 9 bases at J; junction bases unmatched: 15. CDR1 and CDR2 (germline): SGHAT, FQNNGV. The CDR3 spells CASSPQRTGRLAQYF. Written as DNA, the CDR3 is TGTGCCAGCAGCCCCCAGAGGACAGGGCGTCTGGCGCAGTACTTC.

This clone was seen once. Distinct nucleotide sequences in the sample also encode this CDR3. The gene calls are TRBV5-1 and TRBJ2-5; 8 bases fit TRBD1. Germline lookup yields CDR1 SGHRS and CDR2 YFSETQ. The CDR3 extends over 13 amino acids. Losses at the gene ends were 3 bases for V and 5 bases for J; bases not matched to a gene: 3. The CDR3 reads CASSSTGGETQYF. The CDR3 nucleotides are TGCGCCAGCAGCTCTACAGGGGGGGAGACCCAGTACTTC.

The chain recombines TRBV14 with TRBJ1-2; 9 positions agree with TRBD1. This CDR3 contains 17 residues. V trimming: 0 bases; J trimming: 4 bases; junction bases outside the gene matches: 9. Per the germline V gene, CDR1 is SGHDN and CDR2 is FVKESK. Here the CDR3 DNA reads TGTGCCAGCAGCCAAGATACGGGACAGGGTTTGGTCTATGGCTACACCTTC. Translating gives CASSQDTGQGLVYGYTF.

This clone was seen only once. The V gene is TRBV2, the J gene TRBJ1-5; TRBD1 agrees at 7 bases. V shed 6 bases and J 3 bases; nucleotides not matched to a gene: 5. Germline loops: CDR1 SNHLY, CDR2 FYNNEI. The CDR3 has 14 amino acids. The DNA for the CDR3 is TGTGCCAGCAGCGGAGGGGGCACCAATCAGCCCCAGCATTTT. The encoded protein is CASSGGGTNQPQHF.

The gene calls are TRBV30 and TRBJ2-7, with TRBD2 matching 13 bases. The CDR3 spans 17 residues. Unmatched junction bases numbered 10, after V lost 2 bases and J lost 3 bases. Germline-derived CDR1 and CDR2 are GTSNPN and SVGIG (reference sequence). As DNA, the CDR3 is TGTGCCTGGAGTCACATACCACTAGCGGGAGGGGGCTACGAGCAGTACTTC. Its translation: CAWSHIPLAGGGYEQYF.

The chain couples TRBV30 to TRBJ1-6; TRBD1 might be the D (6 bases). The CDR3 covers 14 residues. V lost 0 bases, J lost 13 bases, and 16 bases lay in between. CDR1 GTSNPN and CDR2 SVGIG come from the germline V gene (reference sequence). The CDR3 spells CAWSVGSGVQPLHF. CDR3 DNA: TGTGCCTGGAGTGTAGGGTCAGGGGTACAGCCCCTCCACTTT.

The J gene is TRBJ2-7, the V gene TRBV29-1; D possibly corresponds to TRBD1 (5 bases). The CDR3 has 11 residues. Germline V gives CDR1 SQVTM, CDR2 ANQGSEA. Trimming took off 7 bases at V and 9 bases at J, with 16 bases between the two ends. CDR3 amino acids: CSGLWGTGQYF. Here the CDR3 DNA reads TGCAGCGGACTTTGGGGCACTGGGCAGTACTTC.

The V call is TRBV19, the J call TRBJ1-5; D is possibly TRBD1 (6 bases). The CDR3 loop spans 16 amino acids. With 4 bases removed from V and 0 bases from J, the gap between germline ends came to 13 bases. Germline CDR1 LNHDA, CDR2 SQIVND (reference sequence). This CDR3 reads CASSSPGDGSNQPQHF. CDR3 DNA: TGTGCCAGTAGTAGTCCAGGGGACGGTAGCAATCAGCCCCAGCATTTT.

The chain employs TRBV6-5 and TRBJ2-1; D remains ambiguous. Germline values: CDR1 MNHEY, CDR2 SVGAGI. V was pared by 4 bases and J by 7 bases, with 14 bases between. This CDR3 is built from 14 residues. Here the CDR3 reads CASSSPPVLNEQFF. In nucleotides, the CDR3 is TGTGCCAGCAGTTCCCCTCCCGTATTAAATGAGCAGTTCTTC.

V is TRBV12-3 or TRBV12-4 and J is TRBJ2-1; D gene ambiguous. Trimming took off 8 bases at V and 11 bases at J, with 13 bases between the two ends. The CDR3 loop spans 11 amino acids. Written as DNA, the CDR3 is TGTGCCAGCGGCGGTTTGAATAAGCAGTTCTTC. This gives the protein CASGGLNKQFF.

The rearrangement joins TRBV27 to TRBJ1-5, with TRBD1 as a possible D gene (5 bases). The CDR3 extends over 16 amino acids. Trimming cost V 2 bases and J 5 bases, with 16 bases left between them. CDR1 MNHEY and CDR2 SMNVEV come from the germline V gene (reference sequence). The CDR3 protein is CASSLGGGSPYQPQHF. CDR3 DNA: TGTGCCAGCAGTTTAGGGGGGGGGAGCCCTTATCAGCCCCAGCATTTT.